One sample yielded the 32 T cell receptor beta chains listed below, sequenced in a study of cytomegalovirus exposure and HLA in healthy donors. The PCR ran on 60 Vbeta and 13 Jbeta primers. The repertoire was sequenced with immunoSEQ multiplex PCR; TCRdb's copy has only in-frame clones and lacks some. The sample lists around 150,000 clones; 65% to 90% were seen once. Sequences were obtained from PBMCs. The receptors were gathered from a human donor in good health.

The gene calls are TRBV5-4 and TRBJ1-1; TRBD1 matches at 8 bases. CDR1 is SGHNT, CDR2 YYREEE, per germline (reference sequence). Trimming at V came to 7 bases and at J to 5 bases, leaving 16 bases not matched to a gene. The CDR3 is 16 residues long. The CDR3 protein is CASSGQRQGNWTEAFF. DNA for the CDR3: TGTGCCAGCTCGGGCCAGAGACAGGGGAATTGGACTGAAGCTTTCTTT.

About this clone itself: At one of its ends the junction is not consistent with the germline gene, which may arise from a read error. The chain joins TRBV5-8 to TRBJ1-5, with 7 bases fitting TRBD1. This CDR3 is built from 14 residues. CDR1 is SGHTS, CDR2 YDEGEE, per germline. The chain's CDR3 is CASSLDRGYQSQHF. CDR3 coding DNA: TGTGCCAGCAGCTTGGACAGGGGCTATCAGTCCCAGCATTTT.

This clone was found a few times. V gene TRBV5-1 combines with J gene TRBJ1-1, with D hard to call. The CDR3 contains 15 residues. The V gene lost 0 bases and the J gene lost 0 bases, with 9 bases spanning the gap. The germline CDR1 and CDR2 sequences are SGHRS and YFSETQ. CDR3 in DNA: TGCGCCAGCAGCTTGGGGCAGCGACTGAACACTGAAGCTTTCTTT. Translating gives CASSLGQRLNTEAFF. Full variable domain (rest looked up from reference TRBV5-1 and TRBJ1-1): KAGVTQTPRYLIKTRGQQVTLSCSPISGHRSVSWYQQTPGQGLQFLFEYFSETQRNKGNFPGRFSGRQFSNSRSEMNVSTLELGDSALYLCASSLGQRLNTEAFFGQGTRLTVV.

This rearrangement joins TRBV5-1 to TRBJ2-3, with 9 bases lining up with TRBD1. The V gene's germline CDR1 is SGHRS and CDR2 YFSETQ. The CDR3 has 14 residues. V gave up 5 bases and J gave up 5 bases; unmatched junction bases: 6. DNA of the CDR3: TGCGCCAGCAGTCGGGACAGGGAGGGAGATACGCAGTATTTT. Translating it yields CASSRDREGDTQYF.

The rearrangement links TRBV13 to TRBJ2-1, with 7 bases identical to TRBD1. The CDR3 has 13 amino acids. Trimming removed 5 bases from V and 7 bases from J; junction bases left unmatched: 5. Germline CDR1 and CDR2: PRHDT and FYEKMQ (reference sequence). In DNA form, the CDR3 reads TGTGCCAGCAGCGGACAGGTTTTGAATGAGCAGTTCTTC. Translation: CASSGQVLNEQFF.

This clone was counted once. The CDR3: CASSLTGGYGYTF. The CDR3, as DNA: TGTGCCAGCAGTTTGACAGGGGGGTATGGCTACACCTTC. The chain uses TRBV6-5 and TRBJ1-2; 9 bases map to TRBD1. The CDR3 consists of 13 residues. From germline, CDR1 is MNHEY and CDR2 SVGAGI. The trim removed 4 bases at V and 5 bases at J, leaving 2 bases unmatched.

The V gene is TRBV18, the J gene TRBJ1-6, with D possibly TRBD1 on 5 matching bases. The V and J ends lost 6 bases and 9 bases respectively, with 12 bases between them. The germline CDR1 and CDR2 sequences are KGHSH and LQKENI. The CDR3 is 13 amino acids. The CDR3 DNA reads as TGTGCCAGCTCCAGGGAGGGATTTTCACCCCTCCACTTT. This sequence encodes CASSREGFSPLHF.

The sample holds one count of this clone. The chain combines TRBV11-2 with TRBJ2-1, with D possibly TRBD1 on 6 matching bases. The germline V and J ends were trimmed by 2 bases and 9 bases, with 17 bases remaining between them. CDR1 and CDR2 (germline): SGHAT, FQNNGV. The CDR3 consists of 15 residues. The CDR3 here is CASSLYLAGAGEQFF. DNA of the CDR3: TGTGCCAGCAGCTTATATTTGGCAGGGGCCGGTGAGCAGTTCTTC.

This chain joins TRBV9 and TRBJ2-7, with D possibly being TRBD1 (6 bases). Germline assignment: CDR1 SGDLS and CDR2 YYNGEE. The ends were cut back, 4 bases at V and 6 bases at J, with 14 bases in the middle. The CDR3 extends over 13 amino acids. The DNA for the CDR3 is TGTGCCAGCAGCACACAACAGGGAGCCGAGCAGTACTTC. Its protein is CASSTQQGAEQYF.

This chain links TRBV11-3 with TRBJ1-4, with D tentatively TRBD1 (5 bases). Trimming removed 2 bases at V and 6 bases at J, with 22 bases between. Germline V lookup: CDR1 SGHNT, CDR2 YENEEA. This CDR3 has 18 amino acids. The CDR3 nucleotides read TGTGCCAGCAGCTTAAGGGGATGTGTTGGGTTGGTTGATGAAAAACTGTTTTTT. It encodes CASSLRGCVGLVDEKLFF.

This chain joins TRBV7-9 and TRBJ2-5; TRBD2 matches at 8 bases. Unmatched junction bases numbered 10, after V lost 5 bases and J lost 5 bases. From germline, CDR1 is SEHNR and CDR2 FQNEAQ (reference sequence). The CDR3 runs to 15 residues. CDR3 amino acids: CASSDPGLDLETQYF. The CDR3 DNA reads TGTGCCAGCAGCGACCCGGGACTAGATCTGGAGACCCAGTACTTC.

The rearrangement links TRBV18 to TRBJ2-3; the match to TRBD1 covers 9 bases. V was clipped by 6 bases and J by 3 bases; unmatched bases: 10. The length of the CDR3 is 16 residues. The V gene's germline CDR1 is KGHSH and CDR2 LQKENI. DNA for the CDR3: TGTGCCAGCTCGCCTCGAGACAGGGGGAGGACAGATACGCAGTATTTT. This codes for CASSPRDRGRTDTQYF. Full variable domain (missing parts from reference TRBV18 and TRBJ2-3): NAGVMQNPRHLVRRRGQEARLRCSPMKGHSHVYWYRQLPEEGLKFMVYLQKENIIDESGMPKERFSAEFPKEGPSILRIQQVVRGDSAAYFCASSPRDRGRTDTQYFGPGTRLTVL.

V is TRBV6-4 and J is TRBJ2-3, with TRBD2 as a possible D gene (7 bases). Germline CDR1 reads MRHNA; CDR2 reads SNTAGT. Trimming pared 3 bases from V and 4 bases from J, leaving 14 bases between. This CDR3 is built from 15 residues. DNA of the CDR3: TGTGCCAGCAGTGAGGAGGGGGGGTCCTCAGATACGCAGTATTTT. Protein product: CASSEEGGSSDTQYF.

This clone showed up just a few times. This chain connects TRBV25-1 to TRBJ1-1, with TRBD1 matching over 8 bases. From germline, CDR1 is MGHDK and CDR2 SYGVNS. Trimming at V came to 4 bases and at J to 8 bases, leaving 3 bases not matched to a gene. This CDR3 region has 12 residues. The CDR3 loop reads CASSGTGLEAFF. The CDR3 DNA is TGTGCCAGCAGTGGGACAGGGTTAGAAGCTTTCTTT. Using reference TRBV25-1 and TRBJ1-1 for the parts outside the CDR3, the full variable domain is EADIYQTPRYLVIGTGKKITLECSQTMGHDKMYWYQQDPGMELHLIHYSYGVNSTEKGDLSSESTVSRIRTEHFPLTLESARPSHTSQYLCASSGTGLEAFFGQGTRLTVV.

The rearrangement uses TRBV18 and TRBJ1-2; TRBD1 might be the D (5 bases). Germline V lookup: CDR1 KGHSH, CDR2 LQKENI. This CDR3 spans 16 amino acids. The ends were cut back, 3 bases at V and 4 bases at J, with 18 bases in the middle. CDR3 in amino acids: CASSPTKPTAFYGYTF. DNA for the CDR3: TGTGCCAGCTCACCTACTAAACCGACAGCCTTCTATGGCTACACCTTC. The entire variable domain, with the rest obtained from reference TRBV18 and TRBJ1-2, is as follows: NAGVMQNPRHLVRRRGQEARLRCSPMKGHSHVYWYRQLPEEGLKFMVYLQKENIIDESGMPKERFSAEFPKEGPSILRIQQVVRGDSAAYFCASSPTKPTAFYGYTFGSGTRLTVV.

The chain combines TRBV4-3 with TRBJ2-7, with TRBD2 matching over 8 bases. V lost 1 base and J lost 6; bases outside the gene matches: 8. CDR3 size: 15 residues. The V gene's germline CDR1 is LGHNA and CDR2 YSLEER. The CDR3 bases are TGCGCCAGCAGCCAAGTGGGCGGGGGGTCGTCCGAGCAGTACTTC. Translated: CASSQVGGGSSEQYF.

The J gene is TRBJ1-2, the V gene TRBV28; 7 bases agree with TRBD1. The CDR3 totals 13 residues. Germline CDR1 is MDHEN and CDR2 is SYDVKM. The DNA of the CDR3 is TGTGCTGCCGGGACAGAAGATAACTATGGCTACACCTTC. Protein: CAAGTEDNYGYTF.

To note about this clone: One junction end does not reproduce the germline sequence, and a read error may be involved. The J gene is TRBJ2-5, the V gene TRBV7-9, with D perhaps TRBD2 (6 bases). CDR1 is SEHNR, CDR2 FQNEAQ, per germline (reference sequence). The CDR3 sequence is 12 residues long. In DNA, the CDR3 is TGTGCCAGCAGCTTCTCGTTGGCGGGGCGGGACTTC. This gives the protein CASSFSLAGRDF.

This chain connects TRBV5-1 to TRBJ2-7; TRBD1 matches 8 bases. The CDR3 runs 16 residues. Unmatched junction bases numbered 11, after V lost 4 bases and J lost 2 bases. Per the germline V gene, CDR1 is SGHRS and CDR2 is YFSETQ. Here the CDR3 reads CASSLRPGQETYEQYF. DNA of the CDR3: TGCGCCAGCAGCCTGAGACCGGGACAGGAGACCTACGAGCAGTACTTC.

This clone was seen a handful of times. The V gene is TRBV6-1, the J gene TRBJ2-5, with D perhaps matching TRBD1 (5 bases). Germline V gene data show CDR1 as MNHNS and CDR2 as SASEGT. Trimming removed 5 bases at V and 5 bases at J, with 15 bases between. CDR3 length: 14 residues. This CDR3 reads CASSQRGSVETQYF. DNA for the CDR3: TGTGCCAGCAGTCAAAGGGGCAGTGTGGAGACCCAGTACTTC.

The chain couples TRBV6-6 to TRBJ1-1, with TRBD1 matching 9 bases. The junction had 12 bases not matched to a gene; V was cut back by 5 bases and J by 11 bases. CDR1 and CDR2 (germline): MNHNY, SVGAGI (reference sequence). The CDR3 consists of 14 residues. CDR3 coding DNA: TGTGCCAGCAGTCGACCGGGACAGGGTACTGGCGCTTTCTTT. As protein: CASSRPGQGTGAFF.

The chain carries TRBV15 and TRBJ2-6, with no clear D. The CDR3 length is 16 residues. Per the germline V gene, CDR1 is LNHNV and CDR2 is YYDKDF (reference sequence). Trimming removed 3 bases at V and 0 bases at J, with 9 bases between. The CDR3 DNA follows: TGTGCCACCAGCAGGCGAAACCCCTCTGGGGCCAACGTCCTGACTTTC. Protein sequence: CATSRRNPSGANVLTF.

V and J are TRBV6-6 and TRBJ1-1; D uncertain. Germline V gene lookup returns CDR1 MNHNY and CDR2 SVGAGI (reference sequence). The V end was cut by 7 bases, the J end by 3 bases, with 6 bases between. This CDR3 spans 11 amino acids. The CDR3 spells CASTADTEAFF. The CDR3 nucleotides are TGTGCCAGCACCGCGGACACTGAAGCTTTCTTT.

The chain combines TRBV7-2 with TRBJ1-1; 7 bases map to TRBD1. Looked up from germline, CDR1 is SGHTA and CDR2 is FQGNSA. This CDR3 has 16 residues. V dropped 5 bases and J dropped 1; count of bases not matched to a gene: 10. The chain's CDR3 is CASSPQTGWENTEAFF. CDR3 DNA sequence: TGTGCCAGCAGCCCTCAGACAGGGTGGGAGAACACTGAAGCTTTCTTT.

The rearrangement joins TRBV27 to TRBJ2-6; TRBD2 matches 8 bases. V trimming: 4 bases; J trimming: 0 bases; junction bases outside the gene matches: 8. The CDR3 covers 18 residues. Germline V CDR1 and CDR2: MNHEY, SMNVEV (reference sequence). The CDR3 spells CASSSLAGTSSGANVLTF. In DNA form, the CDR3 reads TGTGCCAGCAGTTCATTAGCGGGAACAAGCTCTGGGGCCAACGTCCTGACTTTC.

CDR3 bases: TGTGCCAGCAGGGAGGGGGCTGGGGACACTGAAGCTTTCTTT. Amino acid sequence: CASREGAGDTEAFF. The rearrangement uses TRBV6-1 and TRBJ1-1, with 7 bases lining up with TRBD1. This CDR3 is built from 14 residues. Trimming at V came to 6 bases and at J to 3 bases, leaving 7 bases not matched to a gene. CDR1 MNHNS and CDR2 SASEGT come from the germline V gene.

As DNA, the CDR3 is TGCGCCAGCAGTTACGGACTAGCGGGGAGCACAGATACGCAGTATTTT. Translation: CASSYGLAGSTDTQYF. This chain joins TRBV5-1 and TRBJ2-3; 12 nucleotides agree with TRBD2. This CDR3 comprises 16 residues. From germline, CDR1 is SGHRS and CDR2 YFSETQ. With 5 bases clipped from V and 0 bases from J, the junction kept 4 bases outside the gene matches. The complete variable domain, with remaining parts taken from reference TRBV5-1 and TRBJ2-3, reads KAGVTQTPRYLIKTRGQQVTLSCSPISGHRSVSWYQQTPGQGLQFLFEYFSETQRNKGNFPGRFSGRQFSNSRSEMNVSTLELGDSALYLCASSYGLAGSTDTQYFGPGTRLTVL.

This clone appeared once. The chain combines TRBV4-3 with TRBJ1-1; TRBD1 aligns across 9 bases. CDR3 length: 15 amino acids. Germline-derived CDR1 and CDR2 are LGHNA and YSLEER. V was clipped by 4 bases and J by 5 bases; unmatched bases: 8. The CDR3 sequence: CASSLTDRGGTEAFF. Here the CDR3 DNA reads TGCGCCAGCAGCCTGACGGACAGGGGAGGGACTGAAGCTTTCTTT.

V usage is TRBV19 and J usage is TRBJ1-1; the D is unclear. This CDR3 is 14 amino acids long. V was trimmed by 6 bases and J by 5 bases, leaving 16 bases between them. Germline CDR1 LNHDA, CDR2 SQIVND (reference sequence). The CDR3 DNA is TGTGCCAGTAGGTCCGATTCAAGAGGGACTGAAGCTTTCTTT. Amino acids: CASRSDSRGTEAFF.

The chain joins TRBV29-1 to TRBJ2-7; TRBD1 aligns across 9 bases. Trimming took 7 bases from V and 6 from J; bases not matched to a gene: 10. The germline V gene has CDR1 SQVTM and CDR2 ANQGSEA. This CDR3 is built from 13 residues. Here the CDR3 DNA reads TGCAGCGCTACAAACAGGGGGCGGCTCGAGCAGTACTTC. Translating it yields CSATNRGRLEQYF.

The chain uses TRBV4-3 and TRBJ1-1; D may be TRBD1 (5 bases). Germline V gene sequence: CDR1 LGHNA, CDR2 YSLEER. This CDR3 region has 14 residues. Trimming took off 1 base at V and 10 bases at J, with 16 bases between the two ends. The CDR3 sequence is CASSQVRRGGAAFF. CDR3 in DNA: TGCGCCAGCAGCCAAGTACGAAGGGGTGGGGCAGCTTTCTTT.

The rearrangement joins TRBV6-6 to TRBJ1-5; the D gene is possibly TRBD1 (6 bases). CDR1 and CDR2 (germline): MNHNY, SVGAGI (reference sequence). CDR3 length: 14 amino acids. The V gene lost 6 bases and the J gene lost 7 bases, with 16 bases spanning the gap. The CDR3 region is CASRRQVGLQPQHF. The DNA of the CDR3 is TGTGCCAGCAGACGACAGGTGGGGTTACAGCCCCAGCATTTT.